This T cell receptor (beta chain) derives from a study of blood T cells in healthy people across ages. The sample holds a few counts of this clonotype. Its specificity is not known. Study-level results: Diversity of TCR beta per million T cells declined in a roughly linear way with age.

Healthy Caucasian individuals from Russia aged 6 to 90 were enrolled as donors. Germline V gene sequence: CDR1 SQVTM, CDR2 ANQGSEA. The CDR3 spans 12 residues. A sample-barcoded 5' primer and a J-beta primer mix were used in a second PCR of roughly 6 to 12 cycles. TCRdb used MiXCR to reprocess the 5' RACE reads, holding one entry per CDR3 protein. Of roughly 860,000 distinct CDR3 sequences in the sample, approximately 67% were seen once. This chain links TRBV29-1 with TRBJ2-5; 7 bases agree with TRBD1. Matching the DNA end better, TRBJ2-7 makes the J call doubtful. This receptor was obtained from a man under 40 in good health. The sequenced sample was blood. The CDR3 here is CSAQGSLDEQYF. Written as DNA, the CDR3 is TGCAGCGCACAGGGGTCCCTCGACGAGCAGTACTTC.